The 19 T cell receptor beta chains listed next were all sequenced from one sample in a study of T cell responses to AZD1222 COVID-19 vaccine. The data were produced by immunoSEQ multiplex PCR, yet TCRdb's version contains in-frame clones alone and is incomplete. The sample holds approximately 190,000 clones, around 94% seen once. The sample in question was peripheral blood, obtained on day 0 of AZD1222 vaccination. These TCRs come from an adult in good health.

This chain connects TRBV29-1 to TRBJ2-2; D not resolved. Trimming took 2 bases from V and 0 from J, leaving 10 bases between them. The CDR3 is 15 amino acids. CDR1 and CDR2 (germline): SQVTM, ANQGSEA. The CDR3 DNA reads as TGCAGCGTTGAATTGGCACAGACGAACACCGGGGAGCTGTTTTTT. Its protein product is CSVELAQTNTGELFF.

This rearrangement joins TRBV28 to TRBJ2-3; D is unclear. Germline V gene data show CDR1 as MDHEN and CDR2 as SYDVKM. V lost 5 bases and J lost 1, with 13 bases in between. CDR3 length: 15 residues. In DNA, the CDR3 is TGTGCCAGCAGTCCGCGACCCCCCCGCACAGATACGCAGTATTTT. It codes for CASSPRPPRTDTQYF.

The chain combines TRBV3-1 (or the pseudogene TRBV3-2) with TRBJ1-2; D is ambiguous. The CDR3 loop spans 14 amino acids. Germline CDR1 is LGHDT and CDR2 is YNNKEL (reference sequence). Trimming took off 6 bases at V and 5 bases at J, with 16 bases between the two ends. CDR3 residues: CASRRASGRYGYTF. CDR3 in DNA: TGTGCCAGCAGACGGGCCTCAGGAAGGTATGGCTACACCTTC.

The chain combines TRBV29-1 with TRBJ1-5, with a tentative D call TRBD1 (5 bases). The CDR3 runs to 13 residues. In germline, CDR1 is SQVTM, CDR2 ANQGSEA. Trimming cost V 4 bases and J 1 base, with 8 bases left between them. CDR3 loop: CSVARDSNQPQHF. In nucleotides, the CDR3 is TGCAGCGTTGCCCGGGACAGCAATCAGCCCCAGCATTTT.

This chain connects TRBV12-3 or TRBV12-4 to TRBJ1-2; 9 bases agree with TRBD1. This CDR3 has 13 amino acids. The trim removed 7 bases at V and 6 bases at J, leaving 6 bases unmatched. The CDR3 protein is CASKLTGGNGYTF. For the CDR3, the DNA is TGTGCCAGCAAGTTGACAGGGGGTAATGGCTACACCTTC.

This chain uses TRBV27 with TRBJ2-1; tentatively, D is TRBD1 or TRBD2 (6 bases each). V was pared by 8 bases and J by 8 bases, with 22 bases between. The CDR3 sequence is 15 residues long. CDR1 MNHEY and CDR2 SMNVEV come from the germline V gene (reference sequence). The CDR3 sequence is CASAYSRGPRHEQFF. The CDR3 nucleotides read TGTGCCAGCGCTTACAGTCGGGGGCCCCGGCATGAGCAGTTCTTC.

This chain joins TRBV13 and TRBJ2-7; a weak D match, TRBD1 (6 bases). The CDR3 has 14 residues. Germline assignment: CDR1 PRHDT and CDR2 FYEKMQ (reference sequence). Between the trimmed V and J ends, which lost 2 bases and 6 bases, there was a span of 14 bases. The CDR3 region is CASSLPLTGGEQYF. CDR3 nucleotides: TGTGCCAGCAGCTTACCCTTGACAGGTGGCGAGCAGTACTTC.

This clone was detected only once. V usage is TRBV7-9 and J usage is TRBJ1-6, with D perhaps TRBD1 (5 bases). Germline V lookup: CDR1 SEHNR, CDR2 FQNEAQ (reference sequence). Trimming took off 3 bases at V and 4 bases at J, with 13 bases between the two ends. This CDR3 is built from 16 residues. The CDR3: CASSLRPGLYNSPLHF. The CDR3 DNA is TGTGCCAGCAGCTTGAGGCCGGGACTGTATAATTCACCCCTCCACTTT.

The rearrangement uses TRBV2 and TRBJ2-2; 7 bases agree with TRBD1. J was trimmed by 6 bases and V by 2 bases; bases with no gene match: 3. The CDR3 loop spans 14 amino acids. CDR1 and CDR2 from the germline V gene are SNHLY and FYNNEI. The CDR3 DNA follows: TGTGCCAGCAGTGAATCCACAGGGGCCGGGGAGCTGTTTTTT. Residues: CASSESTGAGELFF. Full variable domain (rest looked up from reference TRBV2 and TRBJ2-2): EPEVTQTPSHQVTQMGQEVILRCVPISNHLYFYWYRQILGQKVEFLVSFYNNEISEKSEIFDDQFSVERPDGSNFTLKIRSTKLEDSAMYFCASSESTGAGELFFGEGSRLTVL.

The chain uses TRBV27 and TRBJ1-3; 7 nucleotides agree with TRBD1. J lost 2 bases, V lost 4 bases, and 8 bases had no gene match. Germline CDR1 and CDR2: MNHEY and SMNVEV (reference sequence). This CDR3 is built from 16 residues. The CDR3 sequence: CASSSWTGRPGNTIYF. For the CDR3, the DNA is TGTGCCAGCAGTTCCTGGACAGGTCGTCCTGGAAACACCATATATTTT.

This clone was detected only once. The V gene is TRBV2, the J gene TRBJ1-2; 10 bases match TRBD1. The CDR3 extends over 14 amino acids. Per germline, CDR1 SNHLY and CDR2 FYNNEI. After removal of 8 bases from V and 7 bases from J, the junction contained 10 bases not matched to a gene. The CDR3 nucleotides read TGTGCCAGCTACCGGACAGGGGGAATTTTTGGCTACACCTTC. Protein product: CASYRTGGIFGYTF.

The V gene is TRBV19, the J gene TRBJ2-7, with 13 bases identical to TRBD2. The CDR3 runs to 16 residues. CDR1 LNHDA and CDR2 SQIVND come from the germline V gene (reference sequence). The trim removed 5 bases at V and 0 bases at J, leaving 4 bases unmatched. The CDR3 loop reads CASSSGLAGNSYEQYF. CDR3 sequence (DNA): TGTGCCAGTAGTTCGGGACTAGCGGGGAACTCCTACGAGCAGTACTTC.

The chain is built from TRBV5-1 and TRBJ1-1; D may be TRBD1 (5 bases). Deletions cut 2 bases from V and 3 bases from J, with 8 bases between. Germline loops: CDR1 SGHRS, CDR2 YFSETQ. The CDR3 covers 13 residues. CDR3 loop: CASSFREYTEAFF. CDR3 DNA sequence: TGCGCCAGCAGCTTCAGGGAGTACACTGAAGCTTTCTTT.

In DNA form, the CDR3 reads TGTGCCAGCAGTGGCCGCGGCAGGGTGGACGAGCAGTACTTC. It yields the protein CASSGRGRVDEQYF. J is TRBJ2-7 and V is TRBV6-2 or TRBV6-3; D possibly corresponds to TRBD1 (5 bases). This CDR3 contains 14 residues. Germline V gives CDR1 MNHEY, CDR2 SVGEGT. V dropped 5 bases and J dropped 5 bases, with 16 bases sitting between them.

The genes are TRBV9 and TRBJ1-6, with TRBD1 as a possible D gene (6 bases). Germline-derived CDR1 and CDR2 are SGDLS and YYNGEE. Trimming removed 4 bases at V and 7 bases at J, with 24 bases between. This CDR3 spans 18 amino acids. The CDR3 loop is CASSSPVAGGAGNSPLHF. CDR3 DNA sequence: TGTGCCAGCAGCTCCCCGGTTGCCGGGGGCGCAGGAAATTCACCCCTCCACTTT. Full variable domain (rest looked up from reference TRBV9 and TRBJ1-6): DSGVTQTPKHLITATGQRVTLRCSPRSGDLSVYWYQQSLDQGLQFLIQYYNGEERAKGNILERFSAQQFPDLHSELNLSSLELGDSALYFCASSSPVAGGAGNSPLHFGNGTRLTVT.

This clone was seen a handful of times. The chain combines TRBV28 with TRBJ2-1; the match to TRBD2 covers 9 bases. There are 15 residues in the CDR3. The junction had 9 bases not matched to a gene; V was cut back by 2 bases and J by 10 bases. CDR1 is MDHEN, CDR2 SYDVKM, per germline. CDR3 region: CASSLMGLAVSEQFF. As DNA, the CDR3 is TGTGCCAGCAGTTTAATGGGACTAGCCGTCTCGGAGCAGTTCTTC.

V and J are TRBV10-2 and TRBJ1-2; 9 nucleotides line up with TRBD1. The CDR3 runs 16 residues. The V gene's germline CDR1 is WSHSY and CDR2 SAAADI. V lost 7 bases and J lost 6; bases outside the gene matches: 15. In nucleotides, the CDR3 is TGCGCCAGCACCTTTAACTCCGGGACAGGGTACGATGGCTACACCTTC. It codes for CASTFNSGTGYDGYTF.

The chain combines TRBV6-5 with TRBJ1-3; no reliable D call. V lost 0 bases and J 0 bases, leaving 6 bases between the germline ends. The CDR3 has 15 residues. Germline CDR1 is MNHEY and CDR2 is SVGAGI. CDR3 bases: TGTGCCAGCAGTTACTCCGTCCTCTCTGGAAACACCATATATTTT. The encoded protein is CASSYSVLSGNTIYF.

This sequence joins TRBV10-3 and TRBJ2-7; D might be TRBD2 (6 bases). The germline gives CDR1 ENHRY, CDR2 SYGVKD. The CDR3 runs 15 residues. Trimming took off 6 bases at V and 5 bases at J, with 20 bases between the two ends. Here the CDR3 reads CAIRPGGVPKDEQYF. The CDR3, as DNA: TGTGCCATCAGGCCGGGCGGGGTCCCCAAGGACGAGCAGTACTTC.